Below, 14 T cell receptor beta chains from the same sample are listed, as sequenced in a study of T-cell memory formation after mild COVID-19. MiXCR was run by TCRdb on the 5' RACE reads, yielding one entry per CDR3 protein. The sample lists 95,000 to 120,000 distinct CDR3 sequences, 20% to 25% seen once, with approximately 40% in the top ten. The sample taken for sequencing was PBMCs or a T cell subset sorted from them (not recorded which). These receptors were taken from a man between 18 and 35 years old who had mild COVID-19 (a few samples of this study predate the infection). Cell type and time point are not known.

V and J are TRBV20-1 and TRBJ2-1; 11 bases match TRBD2. The CDR3 loop spans 14 amino acids. V shed 1 base and J 7 bases; nucleotides not matched to a gene: 3. Germline assignment: CDR1 DFQATT and CDR2 SNEGSKA (reference sequence). DNA for the CDR3: TGCAGTGCTAGAGTGGCTAGCGGGGGGAATGAGCAGTTCTTC. Translating it yields CSARVASGGNEQFF.

A few counts support this clonotype. J is TRBJ2-3 and V is TRBV6-5; D gene ambiguous. V lost 0 bases to trimming and J lost 1 base, with 11 bases between them. The CDR3 runs 16 residues. CDR1 MNHEY and CDR2 SVGAGI come from the germline V gene. This CDR3 is CASSYSLGIRTDTQYF. The CDR3 DNA reads TGTGCCAGCAGTTACTCTTTGGGGATACGCACAGATACGCAGTATTTT.

The V call is TRBV5-1, the J call TRBJ2-1, with 8 bases identical to TRBD2. J gave up 9 bases and V 4 bases, and 15 bases lay outside the gene matches. The CDR3 length is 16 residues. Germline loops: CDR1 SGHRS, CDR2 YFSETQ. The CDR3, as DNA: TGCGCCAGCAGCCCAAACCCGGGGGGGCCTGGGGTTGAGCAGTTCTTC. It encodes CASSPNPGGPGVEQFF.

The table lists this clonotype with many counts. The rearrangement joins TRBV7-9 to TRBJ1-1, with D unresolved. Trimming shortened V by 1 base and J by 7 bases, and 13 bases separated the two germline ends. Looked up from germline, CDR1 is SEHNR and CDR2 is FQNEAQ (reference sequence). CDR3 size: 14 residues. CDR3 nucleotides: TGTGCCAGCAGCTTAGTCCCCGGGAGCCTTGAAGCTTTCTTT. It codes for CASSLVPGSLEAFF.

V and J are TRBV5-1 and TRBJ2-5; D uncertain. V dropped 0 bases and J dropped 2 bases, with 5 bases sitting between them. Germline V CDR1 and CDR2: SGHRS, YFSETQ. The CDR3 is 13 residues long. The CDR3 coding sequence is TGCGCCAGCAGCTTGGTAGGACAAGAGACCCAGTACTTC. Protein: CASSLVGQETQYF.

This chain joins TRBV9 and TRBJ1-1, with 9 bases identical to TRBD1. There are 15 residues in the CDR3. V lost 4 bases and J lost 6; bases outside the gene matches: 10. Germline loops: CDR1 SGDLS, CDR2 YYNGEE. CDR3 nucleotide sequence: TGTGCCAGCAGCCCCGGACAGGGGAATGTTCCTGAAGCTTTCTTT. Residues: CASSPGQGNVPEAFF.

There are a few counts of this clonotype. V gene TRBV4-1 combines with J gene TRBJ2-5, with TRBD1 matching over 12 bases. This CDR3 spans 16 amino acids. Germline-derived CDR1 and CDR2 are MGHRA and YSYEKL. V was pared by 1 base and J by 5 bases, with 5 bases of the junction left unmatched. CDR3 region: CASSQAGTGGRETQYF. Here the CDR3 DNA reads TGCGCCAGCAGCCAAGCCGGGACAGGGGGCCGGGAGACCCAGTACTTC.

The gene calls are TRBV7-3 and TRBJ2-1; D gene uncertain. V was shortened by 5 bases and J by 9 bases, with 14 bases between the two germline ends. The CDR3 consists of 13 residues. CDR1 SGHTA and CDR2 FQGTGA come from the germline V gene. CDR3 in amino acids: CASSPGSTGEQFF. The CDR3 region has the DNA TGTGCCAGCAGCCCCGGGTCTACGGGTGAGCAGTTCTTC.

J is TRBJ2-4 and V is TRBV12-3 or TRBV12-4; 8 nucleotides agree with TRBD2. Trimming took 1 base from V and 8 from J; bases not matched to a gene: 10. This CDR3 has 16 amino acids. Written as DNA, the CDR3 is TGTGCCAGCAGTTTAGGCCCGGGACTAGGGGAAGACATTCAGTACTTC. It specifies CASSLGPGLGEDIQYF.

This clonotype has just a few counts. The V and J genes are TRBV7-9 and TRBJ2-3, with 8 nucleotides matching TRBD1. Trimming removed 4 bases from V and 2 bases from J; junction bases left unmatched: 5. The germline V gene encodes CDR1 SEHNR and CDR2 FQNEAQ (reference sequence). This CDR3 has 15 amino acids. CDR3: CASSSWTGSTDTQYF. The CDR3 nucleotides read TGTGCCAGCAGCTCCTGGACAGGGTCCACAGATACGCAGTATTTT.

This clonotype was detected a few times. The CDR3 loop reads CASSLGDRGRDTGELFF. The CDR3, as DNA: TGTGCCAGCAGTTTGGGGGACAGGGGGCGAGACACCGGGGAGCTGTTTTTT. This sequence joins TRBV12-3 or TRBV12-4 and TRBJ2-2, with 12 nucleotides matching TRBD1. J lost 3 bases, V lost 3 bases, and 5 bases had no gene match. This CDR3 has 17 amino acids.

J is TRBJ1-1 and V is TRBV6-2 or TRBV6-3; tentative D call: TRBD1 (6 bases). Germline V gene sequence: CDR1 MNHEY, CDR2 SVGEGT. V lost 6 bases and J lost 4, with 12 bases in between. The CDR3 has 13 amino acids. CDR3 region: CASSWDIGTEAFF. The CDR3 DNA is TGTGCCAGCAGCTGGGACATCGGCACTGAAGCTTTCTTT.

This chain links TRBV4-1 with TRBJ2-7; D is ambiguous. Germline V CDR1 and CDR2: MGHRA, YSYEKL. The V end lost 0 bases, the J end lost 9 bases, and 15 bases lay between the germline ends. The CDR3 length is 14 residues. CDR3 sequence (DNA): TGCGCCAGCAGCCAAGATCGGTCCCGCTTGGGGCAGTACTTC. As protein: CASSQDRSRLGQYF.

This clonotype was found many times. This rearrangement joins TRBV7-2 to TRBJ2-1, with TRBD2 as a possible D gene (7 bases). Trimming cost V 5 bases and J 2 bases, with 13 bases left between them. Germline CDR1 and CDR2: SGHTA and FQGNSA. CDR3 length: 15 residues. The CDR3 bases are TGTGCCAGCAGCCCCCGGGGGGCCCCCTACAATGAGCAGTTCTTC. It is translated as CASSPRGAPYNEQFF.